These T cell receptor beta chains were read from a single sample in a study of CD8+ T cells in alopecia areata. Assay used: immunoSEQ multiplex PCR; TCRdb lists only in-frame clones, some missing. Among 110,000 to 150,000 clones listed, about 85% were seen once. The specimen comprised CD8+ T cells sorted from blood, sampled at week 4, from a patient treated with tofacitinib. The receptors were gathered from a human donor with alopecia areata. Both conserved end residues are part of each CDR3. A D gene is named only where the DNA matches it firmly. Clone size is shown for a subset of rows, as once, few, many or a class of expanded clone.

cdr3_aa: CSVGSGEYTDTQYF
cdr3_nt: TGCAGCGTTGGTTCGGGAGAATACACAGATACGCAGTATTTT
clone_size: NA
j_call: TRBJ2-3
v_call: TRBV29-1
d_call: NA

cdr3_aa: CAWSVGPTASYEQYF
cdr3_nt: TGTGCCTGGAGTGTCGGGCCAACCGCCTCTTACGAGCAGTACTTC
clone_size: once
j_call: TRBJ2-7
v_call: TRBV30
d_call: NA

cdr3_aa: CASSARGSTDTQYF
cdr3_nt: TGTGCCAGCAGCGCTCGGGGGAGCACAGATACGCAGTATTTT
clone_size: NA
j_call: TRBJ2-3
v_call: TRBV7-9
d_call: NA

cdr3_aa: CSVGPGEGAEAFF
cdr3_nt: TGCAGCGTTGGACCTGGGGAGGGGGCTGAAGCTTTCTTT
clone_size: few
j_call: TRBJ1-1
v_call: TRBV29-1
d_call: NA

cdr3_aa: CASGGRGGAFF
cdr3_nt: TGTGCCAGCGGGGGTAGGGGTGGTGCTTTCTTT
clone_size: once
j_call: TRBJ1-1
v_call: TRBV9
d_call: NA

cdr3_aa: CASSESREDSVYTGELFF
cdr3_nt: TGTGCCAGCAGTGAATCCAGGGAGGATTCGGTGTACACCGGGGAGCTGTTTTTT
clone_size: NA
j_call: TRBJ2-2
v_call: TRBV2
d_call: NA

cdr3_aa: CASSLAIGDYGYTF
cdr3_nt: TGTGCCAGCAGCTTAGCTATAGGGGACTATGGCTACACCTTC
clone_size: NA
j_call: TRBJ1-2
v_call: TRBV7-9
d_call: NA

cdr3_aa: CASGLAGAASTDTQYF
cdr3_nt: TGTGCCAGCGGACTAGCGGGGGCCGCTAGCACAGATACGCAGTATTTT
clone_size: NA
j_call: TRBJ2-3
v_call: TRBV9
d_call: TRBD2

cdr3_aa: CASSQEGNYGYTF
cdr3_nt: TGCGCCAGCAGCCAAGAAGGGAACTATGGCTACACCTTC
clone_size: NA
j_call: TRBJ1-2
v_call: TRBV4-1
d_call: NA

cdr3_aa: CASTRDRGETGELFF
cdr3_nt: TGTGCCAGCACCCGAGACAGGGGAGAAACCGGGGAGCTGTTTTTT
clone_size: NA
j_call: TRBJ2-2
v_call: TRBV2
d_call: TRBD1

cdr3_aa: CASSQEIGRANTEAFF
cdr3_nt: TGCGCCAGCAGCCAAGAAATTGGGAGGGCGAACACTGAAGCTTTCTTT
clone_size: NA
j_call: TRBJ1-1
v_call: TRBV4-1
d_call: NA

cdr3_aa: CASSVGTSGRKTQYF
cdr3_nt: TGTGCCAGCAGTGTGGGGACTAGCGGGAGAAAGACCCAGTACTTC
clone_size: NA
j_call: TRBJ2-5
v_call: TRBV27
d_call: TRBD2